Listed here are 8 T cell receptor beta chains from one sample, sequenced in a study of cytomegalovirus exposure and HLA in healthy donors. PCR involved 60 Vbeta and 13 Jbeta primers. Measured with immunoSEQ multiplex PCR; TCRdb has only the in-frame clones, and not every one. The sample lists around 100,000 clones; about 70% were seen once. The sequenced sample consisted of PBMCs. All receptors come from a woman in her twenties or thirties in good health and CMV-seronegative.

V is TRBV6-5 and J is TRBJ2-7, with D unclear. CDR3 size: 12 residues. The V end lost 6 bases, the J end lost 4 bases, and 10 bases lay between the germline ends. Germline CDR1 is MNHEY and CDR2 is SVGAGI. This chain's CDR3 is CASSPDGYEQYF. As DNA, the CDR3 is TGTGCCAGCAGCCCCGACGGGTACGAGCAGTACTTC.

This rearrangement joins TRBV9 to TRBJ1-1; a possible D gene is TRBD1 (5 bases). Trimming took 7 bases from V and 2 from J, leaving 18 bases between them. The CDR3 is made up of 15 amino acids. Germline CDR1 reads SGDLS; CDR2 reads YYNGEE. CDR3 loop: CASQPPGLTNTEAFF. The CDR3 DNA sequence: TGTGCCAGCCAACCCCCGGGACTCACTAACACTGAAGCTTTCTTT. Based on the CDR3 plus reference TRBV9 and TRBJ1-1, the full variable domain is DSGVTQTPKHLITATGQRVTLRCSPRSGDLSVYWYQQSLDQGLQFLIQYYNGEERAKGNILERFSAQQFPDLHSELNLSSLELGDSALYFCASQPPGLTNTEAFFGQGTRLTVV.

V usage is TRBV2 and J usage is TRBJ1-1, with 7 bases fitting TRBD1. Trimming cost V 3 bases and J 6 bases; bases outside gene matches: 7. The CDR3 is 14 amino acids. The germline V gene encodes CDR1 SNHLY and CDR2 FYNNEI. CDR3 protein: CASSERQGIPEAFF. The CDR3 bases are TGTGCCAGCAGTGAGAGACAGGGAATCCCTGAAGCTTTCTTT.

The chain is built from TRBV7-9 and TRBJ2-2; 9 bases align to TRBD1. V gave up 4 bases and J gave up 5 bases; unmatched junction bases: 8. Germline V gene sequence: CDR1 SEHNR, CDR2 FQNEAQ (reference sequence). The CDR3 runs to 16 residues. The CDR3, as DNA: TGTGCCAGCAGCTCTACAGGGGGCACTTTGACCGGGGAGCTGTTTTTT. It codes for CASSSTGGTLTGELFF.

This chain links TRBV7-2 with TRBJ1-4, with 9 bases that match TRBD1. CDR1 SGHTA and CDR2 FQGNSA come from the germline V gene. The CDR3 sequence is 14 residues long. The V and J ends lost 5 bases and 8 bases, in that order; junction bases with no gene match: 6. In nucleotides, the CDR3 is TGTGCCAGCAGCCACGACAGGGGGTGGGAAAAACTGTTTTTT. This encodes CASSHDRGWEKLFF.

This chain uses TRBV4-1 with TRBJ2-7; possible D gene TRBD2, 6 bases. Germline V CDR1 and CDR2: MGHRA, YSYEKL. This CDR3 is 15 amino acids long. Trimming left V 2 bases short and J 2 bases short, with 13 bases between. The CDR3 loop reads CASSQLAGPTYEQYF. The DNA for the CDR3 is TGCGCCAGCAGCCAATTGGCGGGGCCGACCTACGAGCAGTACTTC.

This chain connects TRBV11-2 to TRBJ2-7; TRBD1 matches at 10 bases. This CDR3 region has 19 residues. V shed 6 bases and J 0 bases; nucleotides not matched to a gene: 17. The germline gives CDR1 SGHAT, CDR2 FQNNGV. The DNA for the CDR3 is TGTGCCAGCAGGTCCCCCGGGACAGGGGTGGGGGGGTTCTCCTACGAGCAGTACTTC. Amino acid sequence: CASRSPGTGVGGFSYEQYF.

The V call is TRBV25-1, the J call TRBJ1-4, with 9 bases that match TRBD1. Germline assignment: CDR1 MGHDK and CDR2 SYGVNS. With V trimmed by 0 bases and J by 1 base, 3 bases remained unmatched. The CDR3 is 17 residues long. The CDR3, as DNA: TGTGCCAGCAGTGAATATCCGGGACAGGGAACTAATGAAAAACTGTTTTTT. As protein: CASSEYPGQGTNEKLFF. The full variable domain, with the rest looked up from reference TRBV25-1 and TRBJ1-4, is EADIYQTPRYLVIGTGKKITLECSQTMGHDKMYWYQQDPGMELHLIHYSYGVNSTEKGDLSSESTVSRIRTEHFPLTLESARPSHTSQYLCASSEYPGQGTNEKLFFGSGTQLSVL.